This entry lists 8 T cell receptor beta chains sequenced from one sample in a study of T cells expressing NK-cell markers. Reprocessing the 5' RACE reads, TCRdb reports a single entry for every CDR3 protein and omits DNA. The sample has approximately 550,000 distinct CDR3 sequences. Source material: blood T cells: a sorted CD56 or NKG2C T cell subset, CD4+ or CD8+ T cells, or bulk PBMC T cells (not recorded which). The receptor source for this set is a man between 18 and 29 years old in good health.

The chain is built from TRBV20-1 and TRBJ1-3. Germline V CDR1 and CDR2: DFQATT, SNEGSKA (reference sequence). The CDR3 is 14 amino acids. The chain's CDR3 is CSGARGDSGNTIYF.

This chain joins TRBV24-1 and TRBJ2-1. The CDR3 is 16 residues long. Germline V lookup: CDR1 KGHDR, CDR2 SFDVKD. CDR3 loop: CATSDPSRRLSNEQFF.

The genes are TRBV6-6 and TRBJ2-7; the D call from TCRdb, TRBD1, cannot be confirmed without DNA. In germline, CDR1 is MNHNY, CDR2 SVGAGI (reference sequence). This CDR3 has 13 residues. CDR3 residues: CASTLEQGYEQYF.

The chain carries TRBV11-2 and TRBJ2-1; the TRBD1 assignment by TCRdb is unverifiable without DNA. This CDR3 contains 11 residues. Germline V CDR1 and CDR2: SGHAT, FQNNGV. The chain's CDR3 is CASSLTGEGFF.

The V call is TRBV7-6, the J call TRBJ2-7. The CDR3 length is 13 residues. The germline V gene has CDR1 SGHVS and CDR2 FNYEAQ. CDR3 sequence reads: CASSFGGYYEQYF. The variable domain in full, completed from reference TRBV7-6 and TRBJ2-7, reads GAGVSQSPRYKVTKRGQDVALRCDPISGHVSLYWYRQALGQGPEFLTYFNYEAQQDKSGLPNDRFSAERPEGSISTLTIQRTEQRDSAMYRCASSFGGYYEQYFGPGTRLTVT.

This rearrangement joins TRBV7-2 to TRBJ2-2; TCRdb calls TRBD1, which cannot be checked without DNA. The CDR3 totals 16 residues. CDR1 and CDR2 (germline): SGHTA, FQGNSA. CDR3 residues: CASSLNGQSPTGELFF.

CDR3 in amino acids: CASSPEVGLGYEQYF. The rearrangement joins TRBV11-2 to TRBJ2-7; the D call of TRBD1 rests on TCRdb alone, since no DNA is present to check it. This CDR3 has 15 residues. The germline gives CDR1 SGHAT, CDR2 FQNNGV.

The chain recombines TRBV3-1 with TRBJ2-1; TCRdb designates TRBD1, a call that cannot be tested without DNA. CDR3 length equals 14 residues. The germline V gene has CDR1 LGHDT and CDR2 YNNKEL (reference sequence). CDR3 sequence reads: CASSQAQGPGEQFF.